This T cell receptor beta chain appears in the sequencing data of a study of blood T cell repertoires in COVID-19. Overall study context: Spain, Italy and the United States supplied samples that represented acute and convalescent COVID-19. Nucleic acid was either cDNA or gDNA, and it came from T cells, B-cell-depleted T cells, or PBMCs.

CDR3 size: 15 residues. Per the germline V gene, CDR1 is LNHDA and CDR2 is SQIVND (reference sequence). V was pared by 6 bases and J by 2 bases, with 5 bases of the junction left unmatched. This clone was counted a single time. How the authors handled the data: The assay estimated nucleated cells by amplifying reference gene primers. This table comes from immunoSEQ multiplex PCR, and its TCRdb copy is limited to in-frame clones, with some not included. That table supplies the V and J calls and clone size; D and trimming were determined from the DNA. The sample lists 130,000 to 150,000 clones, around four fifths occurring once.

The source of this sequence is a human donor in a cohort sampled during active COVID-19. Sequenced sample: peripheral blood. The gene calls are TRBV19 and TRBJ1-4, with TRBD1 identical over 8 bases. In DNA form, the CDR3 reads TGTGCCAGTAGATCCGGACAGGGCACTAATGAAAAACTGTTTTTT. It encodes CASRSGQGTNEKLFF. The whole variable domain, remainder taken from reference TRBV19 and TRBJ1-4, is DGGITQSPKYLFRKEGQNVTLSCEQNLNHDAMYWYRQDPGQGLRLIYYSQIVNDFQKGDIAEGYSVSREKKESFPLTVTSAQKNPTAFYLCASRSGQGTNEKLFFGSGTQLSVL.